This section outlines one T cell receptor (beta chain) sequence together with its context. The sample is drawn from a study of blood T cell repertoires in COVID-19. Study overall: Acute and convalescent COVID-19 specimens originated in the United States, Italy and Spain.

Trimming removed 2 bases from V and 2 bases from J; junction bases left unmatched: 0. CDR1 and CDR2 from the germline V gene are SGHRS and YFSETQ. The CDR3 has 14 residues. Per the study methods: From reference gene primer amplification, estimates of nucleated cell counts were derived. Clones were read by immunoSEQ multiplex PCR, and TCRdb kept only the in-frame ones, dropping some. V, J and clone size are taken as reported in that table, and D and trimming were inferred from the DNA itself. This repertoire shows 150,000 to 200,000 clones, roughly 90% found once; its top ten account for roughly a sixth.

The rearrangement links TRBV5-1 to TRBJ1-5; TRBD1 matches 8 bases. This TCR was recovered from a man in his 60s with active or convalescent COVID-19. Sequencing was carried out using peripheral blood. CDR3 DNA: TGCGCCAGCAGCTTACAGGGGGGCAATCAGCCCCAGCATTTT. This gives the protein CASSLQGGNQPQHF.